This T cell receptor beta chain was recorded in a study of blood T cell repertoires in COVID-19. Study summary: In each case, the material was cDNA or gDNA derived from T cells, B-cell-depleted T cells, or PBMCs.

There are 15 residues in the CDR3. The junction had 5 bases not matched to a gene; V was cut back by 6 bases and J by 1 base. CDR1 LNHDA and CDR2 SQIVND come from the germline V gene (reference sequence). Only in-frame clones appear in the TCRdb table, and some are missing; sequencing was by immunoSEQ multiplex PCR. The sample holds about 310,000 clones, more than 75% seen once. The source is a man aged 45-60 years with active or convalescent COVID-19. The sequencing sample was made of peripheral blood. V usage is TRBV19 and J usage is TRBJ2-3; TRBD2 matches at 9 bases. CDR3 loop: CASSPIAGGTDTQYF. The CDR3 nucleotides are TGTGCCAGTAGCCCAATAGCGGGGGGCACAGATACGCAGTATTTT.